Given below is one T cell receptor (beta chain) in context. This entry belongs to a study of cytomegalovirus exposure and HLA in healthy donors. The PCR was carried out with 60 Vbeta primers and 13 Jbeta primers. Clones were sequenced by immunoSEQ multiplex PCR, and TCRdb holds only the in-frame ones, with some missing. The repertoire table contains tens of thousands of clones. The material sequenced was PBMCs. This TCR came from a woman aged 40 to 50 in good health and CMV-seropositive.

CDR3 bases: TGTGCCAGCTCATCGGAACCGGGACAGGTGAACACCGGGGAGCTGTTTTTT. It specifies CASSSEPGQVNTGELFF. This sequence joins TRBV18 and TRBJ2-2; 8 nucleotides line up with TRBD1. Trimming removed 5 bases from V and 1 base from J; junction bases left unmatched: 9. The CDR3 is made up of 17 amino acids. CDR1 and CDR2 from the germline V gene are KGHSH and LQKENI. Complete variable domain (other parts from reference TRBV18 and TRBJ2-2): NAGVMQNPRHLVRRRGQEARLRCSPMKGHSHVYWYRQLPEEGLKFMVYLQKENIIDESGMPKERFSAEFPKEGPSILRIQQVVRGDSAAYFCASSSEPGQVNTGELFFGEGSRLTVL.